This TCR beta chain was captured in a study of blood T cell repertoires in COVID-19. Background on the study: Samples taken during acute and convalescent COVID-19 were collected in the United States, Italy and Spain. The cDNA or gDNA used as material had been derived from T cells, B-cell-depleted T cells, or PBMCs.

Germline values: CDR1 MDHEN, CDR2 SYDVKM. The length of the CDR3 is 14 residues. Trimming removed 2 bases from V and 8 bases from J; junction bases left unmatched: 7. Study processing details: Quantification of nucleated cells was approximated via reference gene primer amplification. Clones were sequenced by immunoSEQ multiplex PCR, and TCRdb holds only the in-frame ones, with some missing. Clonal size and the V and J genes are those of that table, whereas D and trimming came from the DNA. The table shows more than 25,000 clones, with around 87% occurring only once. The chain uses TRBV28 and TRBJ1-2; 8 bases align to TRBD1. Sequenced: peripheral blood. The TCR originated in a man aged 55-75 years with active COVID-19. The CDR3 nucleotides read TGTGCCAGCAGTTTAGTCCAGGGGGCGAAAGGCTACACCTTC. Its protein product is CASSLVQGAKGYTF.